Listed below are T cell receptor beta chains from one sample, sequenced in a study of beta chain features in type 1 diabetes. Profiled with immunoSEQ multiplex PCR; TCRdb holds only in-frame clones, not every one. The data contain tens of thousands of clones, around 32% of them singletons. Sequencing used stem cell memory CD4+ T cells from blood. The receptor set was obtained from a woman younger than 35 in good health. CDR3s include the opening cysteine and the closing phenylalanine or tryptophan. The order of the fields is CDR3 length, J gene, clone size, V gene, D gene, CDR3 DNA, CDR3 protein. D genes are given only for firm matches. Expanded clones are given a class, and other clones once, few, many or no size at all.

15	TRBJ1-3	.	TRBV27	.	TGTGCCAGCAGTTTGCGGGGAAGCTCTGGAAACACCATATATTTT	CASSLRGSSGNTIYF
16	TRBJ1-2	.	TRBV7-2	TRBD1	TGTGCCAGCAGCTTAGGGATAGGGGGCGACGGCTATGGCTACACCTTC	CASSLGIGGDGYGYTF
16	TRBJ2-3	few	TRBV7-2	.	TGTGCCAGCAGCTCCACAACACAAAACAACGCAGATACGCAGTATTTT	CASSSTTQNNADTQYF
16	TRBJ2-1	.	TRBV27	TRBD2	TGTGCCAGCAGTTATCCGACTAGCGGGGGGAACAATGAGCAGTTCTTC	CASSYPTSGGNNEQFF
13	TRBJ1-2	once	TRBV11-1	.	TGTGCCAGCAGCTTACAGGAAAACTATGGCTACACCTTC	CASSLQENYGYTF
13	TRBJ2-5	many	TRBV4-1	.	TGCGCCAGCAGCGCACAGGGTCGGGAGACCCAGTACTTC	CASSAQGRETQYF
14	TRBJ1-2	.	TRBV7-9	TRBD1	TGTGCCAGCAGCAGGGACAGCGGGTCCTATGGCTACACCTTC	CASSRDSGSYGYTF
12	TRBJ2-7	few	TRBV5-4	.	TGTGCCAGCAGCTTGCGGGGGATCGAGCAGTACTTC	CASSLRGIEQYF
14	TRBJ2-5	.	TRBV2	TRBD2	TGTGCCGCTAGGACTAGCGGGAGTGGGAAGACCCAGTACTTC	CAARTSGSGKTQYF
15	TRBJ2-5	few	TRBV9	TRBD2	TGTGCCAGCAGCGTAGCTACAGCGGGATTGGAGACCCAGTACTTC	CASSVATAGLETQYF
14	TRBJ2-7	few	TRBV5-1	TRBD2	TGCGCCAGCAGCGCGGGACTAGACGGCTACGAGCAGTACTTC	CASSAGLDGYEQYF
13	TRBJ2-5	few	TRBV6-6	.	TGTGCCGGGGGGGCGGCGGGGGTGGAGACCCAGTACTTC	CAGGAAGVETQYF
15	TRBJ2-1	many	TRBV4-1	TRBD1	TGCGCCAGCAGCCAAGATCATGGGACAGTCCGAGAGCAGTTCTTC	CASSQDHGTVREQFF
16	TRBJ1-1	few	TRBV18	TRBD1	TGTGCCAGCTCACCCGGGACAGGGGGAACGAACACTGAAGCTTTCTTT	CASSPGTGGTNTEAFF
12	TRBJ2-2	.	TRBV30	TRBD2	TGTGCCCGGGAGGGAGGTGGCGGGGAGCTGTTTTTT	CAREGGGGELFF
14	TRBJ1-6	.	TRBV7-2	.	TGTGCCAGCAGCCCCCCCGGCTATAATTCACCCCTCCACTTT	CASSPPGYNSPLHF
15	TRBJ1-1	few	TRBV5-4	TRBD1	TGTGCCAGCAGCCTCATGACAGGGATGCGGACTGAAGCTTTCTTT	CASSLMTGMRTEAFF
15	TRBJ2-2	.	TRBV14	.	TGTGCCAGCAGCCGTCAGGGTCAAGGCACCGGGGAGCTGTTTTTT	CASSRQGQGTGELFF
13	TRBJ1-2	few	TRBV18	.	TGTGCCAGCTCACCAAACAAGCAGGATGGCTACACCTTC	CASSPNKQDGYTF
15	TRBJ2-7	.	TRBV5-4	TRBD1	TGTGCCAGCAGCTTAGGGGGACAGGGCTCCTACGAGCAGTACTTC	CASSLGGQGSYEQYF
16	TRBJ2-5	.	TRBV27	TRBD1	TGTGCCAGCAGTCCCGGACAGGGGCGGGGGCAAGAGACCCAGTACTTC	CASSPGQGRGQETQYF
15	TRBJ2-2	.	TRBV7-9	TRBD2	TGTGCCAGCAGGGCAGCGGGGGGCCTCACCGGGGAGCTGTTTTTT	CASRAAGGLTGELFF
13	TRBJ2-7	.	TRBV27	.	TGTGCCAGCAGTTCGACAGTTCCCTACGAGCAGTACTTC	CASSSTVPYEQYF
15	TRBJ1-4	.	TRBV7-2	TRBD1	TGTGCCAGCAGCACCCGGACAGGGGAGGATGAAAAACTGTTTTTT	CASSTRTGEDEKLFF
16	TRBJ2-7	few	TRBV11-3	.	TGTGCCAGCAGCTTAGCTGGAACAGTGAGCTCCTACGAGCAGTACTTC	CASSLAGTVSSYEQYF
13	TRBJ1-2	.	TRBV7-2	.	TGTGCCAGCAGGTTCCTCGGAGACTATGGCTACACCTTC	CASRFLGDYGYTF
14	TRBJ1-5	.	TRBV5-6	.	TGTGCCAGCAGCTTACCGGGAGTCGGACAGCCCCAGCATTTT	CASSLPGVGQPQHF
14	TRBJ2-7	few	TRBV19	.	TGTGCCACCGGAAGGGGGTTGGGACACTACGAGCAGTACTTC	CATGRGLGHYEQYF
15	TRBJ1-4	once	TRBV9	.	TGTGCCAGCAGCCCCCAAGGGGGAACTAATGAAAAACTGTTTTTT	CASSPQGGTNEKLFF
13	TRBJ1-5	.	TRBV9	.	TGTGCCAGCAGCCCTCGGTCCCAGGGGCCCCAGCATTTT	CASSPRSQGPQHF
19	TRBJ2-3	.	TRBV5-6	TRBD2	TGTGCCAGCAGCTTGGGTCGTATGGGACTAGCGGGAGGCACAGATACGCAGTATTTT	CASSLGRMGLAGGTDTQYF
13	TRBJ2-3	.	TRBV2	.	TGTGCCAGTTCGGGGGATTCCACAGATACGCAGTATTTT	CASSGDSTDTQYF
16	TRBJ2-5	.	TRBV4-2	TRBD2	TGTGCCAGCAGCCAAGACGGCGGGACTAGCATGAAGACCCAGTACTTC	CASSQDGGTSMKTQYF
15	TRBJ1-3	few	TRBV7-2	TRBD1	TGTGCCAGCAGCCGGACAGGCCGAAGTGGAAACACCATATATTTT	CASSRTGRSGNTIYF
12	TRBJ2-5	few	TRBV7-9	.	TGTGCCAGCAGCTTAAGGGAGGAGACCCAGTACTTC	CASSLREETQYF
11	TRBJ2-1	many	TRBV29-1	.	TGCAGCACGGACAACTACAATGAGCAGTTCTTC	CSTDNYNEQFF
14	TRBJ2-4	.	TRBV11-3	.	TGTGCCAGCAGTCGCAGGGTAGCCAAAAACATTCAGTACTTC	CASSRRVAKNIQYF